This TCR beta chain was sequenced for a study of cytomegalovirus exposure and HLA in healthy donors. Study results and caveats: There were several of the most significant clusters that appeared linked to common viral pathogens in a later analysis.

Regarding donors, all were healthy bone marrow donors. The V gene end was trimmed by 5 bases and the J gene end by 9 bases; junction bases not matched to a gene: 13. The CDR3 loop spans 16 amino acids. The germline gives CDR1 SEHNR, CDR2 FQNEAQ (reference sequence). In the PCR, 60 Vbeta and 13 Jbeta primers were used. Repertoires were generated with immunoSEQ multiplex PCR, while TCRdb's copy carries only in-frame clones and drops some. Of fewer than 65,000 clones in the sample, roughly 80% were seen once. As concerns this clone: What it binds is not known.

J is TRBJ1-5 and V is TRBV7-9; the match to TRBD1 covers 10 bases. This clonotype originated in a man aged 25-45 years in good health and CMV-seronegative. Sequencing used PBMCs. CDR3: CASSPELGTGDLPQHF. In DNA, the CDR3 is TGTGCCAGCAGCCCAGAACTGGGGACAGGGGATCTGCCCCAGCATTTT.